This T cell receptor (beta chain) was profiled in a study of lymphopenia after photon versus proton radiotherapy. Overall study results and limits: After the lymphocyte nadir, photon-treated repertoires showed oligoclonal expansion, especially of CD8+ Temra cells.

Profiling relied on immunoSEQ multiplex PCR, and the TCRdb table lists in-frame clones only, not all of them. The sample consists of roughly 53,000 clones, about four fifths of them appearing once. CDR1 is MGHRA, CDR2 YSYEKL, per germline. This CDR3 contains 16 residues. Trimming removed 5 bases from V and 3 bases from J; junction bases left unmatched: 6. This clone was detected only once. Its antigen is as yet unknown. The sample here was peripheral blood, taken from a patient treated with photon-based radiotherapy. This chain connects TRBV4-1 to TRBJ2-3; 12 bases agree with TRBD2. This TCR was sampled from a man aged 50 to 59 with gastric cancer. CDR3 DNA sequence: TGCGCCAGCAGCAGGGTGCTAGCGGGAGGGACAGATACGCAGTATTTT. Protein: CASSRVLAGGTDTQYF.